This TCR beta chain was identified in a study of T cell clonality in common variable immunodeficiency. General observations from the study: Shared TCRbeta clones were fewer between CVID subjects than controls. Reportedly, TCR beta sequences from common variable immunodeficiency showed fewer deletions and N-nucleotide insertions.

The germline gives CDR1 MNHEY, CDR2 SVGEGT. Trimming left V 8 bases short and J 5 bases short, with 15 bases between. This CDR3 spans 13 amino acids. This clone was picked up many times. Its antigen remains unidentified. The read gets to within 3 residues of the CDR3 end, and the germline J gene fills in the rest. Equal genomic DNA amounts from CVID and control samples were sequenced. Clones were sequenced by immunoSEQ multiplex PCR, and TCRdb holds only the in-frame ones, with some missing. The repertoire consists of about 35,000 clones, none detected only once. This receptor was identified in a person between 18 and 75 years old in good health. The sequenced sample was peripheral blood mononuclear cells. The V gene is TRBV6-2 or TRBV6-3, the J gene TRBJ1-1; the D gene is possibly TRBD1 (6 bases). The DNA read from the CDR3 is TGTGCCAGCCCCTACAGGCAGGGGACTGAA. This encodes CASPYRQGTE. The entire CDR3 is CASPYRQGTEAFF.